A few counts support the clone carrying this TCR beta chain. Its antigen is currently unknown. All of the isolated RNA was reverse transcribed, so expressed TCRB transcripts were sequenced. An average about 3.6 million reads came from naive, central memory and regulatory T cell samples. Measured with immunoSEQ multiplex PCR; TCRdb has only the in-frame clones, and not every one. The sample yields a few hundred thousand clones, more than 9% seen once. This sample is drawn from a study of beta chain features in type 1 diabetes. Notes on the study in general: Comparison showed that naive, central memory and Treg TCRB repertoires appeared more similar among patients than among healthy donors.

The sequenced sample was naive CD4+ T cells from blood. The receptor comes from a woman aged 18-30 years in good health.

CDR3 amino acids: CASSFRGGQPQHF. In DNA, the CDR3 is TGTGCCAGCAGCTTCCGGGGTGGTCAGCCCCAGCATTTT. The chain has TRBV7-2 and TRBJ1-5, with D unclear. The CDR3 has 13 residues. Germline V gene lookup returns CDR1 SGHTA and CDR2 FQGNSA. V lost 3 bases and J lost 6, with 9 bases in between.